This TCR beta chain was sequenced in a study of blood T cell repertoires in COVID-19. About the research overall: Acute-phase and convalescent COVID-19 samples originated in the United States, Italy and Spain.

The J segment lost 5 bases and the V segment lost 5 bases, leaving 6 bases of the junction unmatched. Germline lookup yields CDR1 SGHVS and CDR2 FQNEAQ. The CDR3 sequence is 15 residues long. Here immunoSEQ multiplex PCR was the method, and the copy in TCRdb shows in-frame clones only, minus some. The table lists roughly 110,000 clones, approximately 89% of them singletons. This TCR derives from a woman aged 55 to 70 with COVID-19, enrolled during active disease. This chain joins TRBV7-8 and TRBJ1-6, with 7 nucleotides matching TRBD1. Sequencing was performed on peripheral blood. DNA for the CDR3: TGTGCCAGCAGCACTCAGACAGGGAATAATTCACCCCTCCACTTT. Translating it yields CASSTQTGNNSPLHF.